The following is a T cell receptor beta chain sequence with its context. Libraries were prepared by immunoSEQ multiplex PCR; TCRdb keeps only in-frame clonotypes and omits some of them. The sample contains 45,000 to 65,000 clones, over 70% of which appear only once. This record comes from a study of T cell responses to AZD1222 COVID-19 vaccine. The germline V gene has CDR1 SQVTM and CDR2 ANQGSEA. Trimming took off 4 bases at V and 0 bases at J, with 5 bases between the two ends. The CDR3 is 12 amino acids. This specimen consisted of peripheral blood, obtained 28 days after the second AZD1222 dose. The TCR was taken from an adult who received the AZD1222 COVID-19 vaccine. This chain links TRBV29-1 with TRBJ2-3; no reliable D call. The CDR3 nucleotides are TGCAGCGTTGTCCGGAGCACAGATACGCAGTATTTT. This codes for CSVVRSTDTQYF.